The 10 T cell receptor beta chains below all came from one sample that was sequenced in a study of T cells in tumors after PD-1 blockade. The assay was immunoSEQ multiplex PCR, and TCRdb's table has in-frame clones only and misses some. The sample yields about 34,000 clones, 73% seen once. The sequenced sample was PBMCs, obtained after anti-PD-1 treatment. These receptor sequences come from a human donor with basal cell carcinoma.

The chain couples TRBV21-1 to TRBJ2-7; TRBD1 reflects the table's D call only, with no check against the DNA. TRBV21-1 is designated a pseudogene. The length of the CDR3 is 15 residues. The CDR3: CARGGRQGTPYEQYF. CDR3 DNA: TGTGCCAGGGGGGGAAGACAGGGAACCCCCTACGAGCAGTACTTC.

This clone was observed a few times. The chain joins TRBV4-3 to TRBJ2-3; possibly TRBD1 or TRBD2 for D (5 bases each). Trimming removed 5 bases at V and 6 bases at J, with 9 bases between. The CDR3 sequence is 12 residues long. Germline V gene data show CDR1 as LGHNA and CDR2 as YSLEER. CDR3 nucleotides: TGCGCCAGCAGCGGGGGTGGTGATACGCAGTATTTT. Translating gives CASSGGGDTQYF.

The CDR3 coding sequence is TGTGCCAGCAGCCCCCCGACAGCCTACGAGCAGTACTTC. Protein: CASSPPTAYEQYF. The chain is built from TRBV3-1 (or the pseudogene TRBV3-2) and TRBJ2-7, with D maybe TRBD1 (5 bases). Between the trimmed V and J ends, which lost 4 bases and 2 bases, there was a span of 9 bases. The length of the CDR3 is 13 residues. CDR1 is LGHDT, CDR2 YNNKEL, per germline (reference sequence).

In DNA, the CDR3 is TGTGCCAGCAGCTCAACTAGGGGCCTCAGCAGCACAGATACGCAGTATTTT. It translates to CASSSTRGLSSTDTQYF. The J gene is TRBJ2-3, the V gene TRBV7-2, with D perhaps being TRBD1 or TRBD2 (5 bases each). V lost 4 bases, J lost 0 bases, and 17 bases lay in between. This CDR3 has 17 amino acids. Germline CDR1 SGHTA, CDR2 FQGNSA.

This clone was seen more than once but under ten times. The chain recombines TRBV18 with TRBJ1-1; 9 bases fit TRBD1. Germline CDR1 and CDR2: KGHSH and LQKENI. This CDR3 is 16 amino acids long. J was trimmed by 4 bases and V by 6 bases; bases with no gene match: 12. The CDR3, as DNA: TGTGCCAGCTCCCGGGGGACAGGGAGGGTTGGCACTGAAGCTTTCTTT. Its protein is CASSRGTGRVGTEAFF.

The J gene is TRBJ2-7, the V gene TRBV5-1; possibly TRBD1 for D (5 bases). This CDR3 region has 15 residues. Germline loops: CDR1 SGHRS, CDR2 YFSETQ. Trimming shortened V by 4 bases and J by 2 bases, and 16 bases separated the two germline ends. CDR3 DNA: TGCGCCAGCAGCCCGTTCGCAGGGATCCCCTACGAGCAGTACTTC. As protein: CASSPFAGIPYEQYF. Using reference TRBV5-1 and TRBJ2-7 for the parts outside the CDR3, the full variable domain is KAGVTQTPRYLIKTRGQQVTLSCSPISGHRSVSWYQQTPGQGLQFLFEYFSETQRNKGNFPGRFSGRQFSNSRSEMNVSTLELGDSALYLCASSPFAGIPYEQYFGPGTRLTVT.

Only a few counts were recorded for this clone. V is TRBV13 and J is TRBJ2-5, with a weak D call TRBD1 (6 bases). The CDR3 spans 13 residues. Trimming took off 1 base at V and 5 bases at J, with 8 bases between the two ends. Germline values: CDR1 PRHDT, CDR2 FYEKMQ (reference sequence). The CDR3 reads CASSLDRAETQYF. DNA of the CDR3: TGTGCCAGCAGCTTAGACAGGGCCGAGACCCAGTACTTC.

This rearrangement joins TRBV6-5 to TRBJ2-2, with 7 bases fitting TRBD2. V was pared by 8 bases and J by 3 bases, with 6 bases of the junction left unmatched. This CDR3 is built from 14 residues. CDR1 is MNHEY, CDR2 SVGAGI, per germline. CDR3 in amino acids: CASGGGEDTGELFF. CDR3 DNA sequence: TGTGCCAGCGGGGGAGGGGAGGACACCGGGGAGCTGTTTTTT.

This chain links TRBV9 with TRBJ1-5, with 8 bases aligning to TRBD1. The CDR3 has 16 amino acids. V was pared by 3 bases and J by 0 bases, with 5 bases of the junction left unmatched. In germline, CDR1 is SGDLS, CDR2 YYNGEE. The CDR3 is CASSEGGQGSNQPQHF. The CDR3 DNA reads as TGTGCCAGCAGCGAGGGTGGACAGGGTAGCAATCAGCCCCAGCATTTT.

This sequence joins TRBV5-6 and TRBJ1-5; no clear D. This CDR3 comprises 12 residues. Germline assignment: CDR1 SGHDT and CDR2 YYEEEE. V lost 1 base to trimming and J lost 7 bases, with 6 bases between them. The CDR3 loop reads CASSLPGQPQHF. The CDR3 DNA follows: TGTGCCAGCAGCTTGCCAGGCCAGCCCCAGCATTTT.